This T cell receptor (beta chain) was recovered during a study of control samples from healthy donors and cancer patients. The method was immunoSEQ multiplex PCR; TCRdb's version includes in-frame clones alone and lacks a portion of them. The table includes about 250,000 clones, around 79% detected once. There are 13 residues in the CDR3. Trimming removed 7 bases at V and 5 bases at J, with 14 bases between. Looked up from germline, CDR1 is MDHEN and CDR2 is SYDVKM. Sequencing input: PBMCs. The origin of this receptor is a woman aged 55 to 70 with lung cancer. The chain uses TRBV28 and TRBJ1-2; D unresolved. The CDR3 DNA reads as TGTGCCAGCACCTTAGGGAGGATATATGGCTACACCTTC. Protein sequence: CASTLGRIYGYTF.